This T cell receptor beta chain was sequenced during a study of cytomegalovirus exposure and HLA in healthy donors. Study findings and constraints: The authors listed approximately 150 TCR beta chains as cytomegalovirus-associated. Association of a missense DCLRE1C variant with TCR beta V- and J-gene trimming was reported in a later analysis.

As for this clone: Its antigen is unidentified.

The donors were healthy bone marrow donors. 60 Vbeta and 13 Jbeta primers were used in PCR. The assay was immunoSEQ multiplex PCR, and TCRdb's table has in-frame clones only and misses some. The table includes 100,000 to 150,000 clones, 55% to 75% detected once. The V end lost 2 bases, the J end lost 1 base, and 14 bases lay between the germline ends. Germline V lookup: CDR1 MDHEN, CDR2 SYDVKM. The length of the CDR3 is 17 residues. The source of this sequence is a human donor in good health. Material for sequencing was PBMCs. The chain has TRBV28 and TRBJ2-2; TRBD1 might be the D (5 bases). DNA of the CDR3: TGTGCCAGCAGTTTAAGTAGGAGTGGACAGAACACCGGGGAGCTGTTTTTT. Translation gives CASSLSRSGQNTGELFF.